This T cell receptor (beta chain) stems from a study of shared clonotypes between healthy human individuals. A CD45RA+ naive subset and a CD45RA-negative memory subset were split from CD4+ cells. Trimming left V 2 bases short and J 5 bases short, with 5 bases between. This CDR3 has 12 residues. Germline V gene lookup returns CDR1 SGHRS and CDR2 YFSETQ. Replicate PCRs for sorted subsets used 200 ng DNA; this equaled 30,000 to 35,000 T cell genomes. Measured with immunoSEQ multiplex PCR; TCRdb has only the in-frame clones, and not every one. Here the sample spans approximately 2.5 million clones, more than 80% being singletons.

The J gene is TRBJ2-1, the V gene TRBV5-1; D is undetermined. Material for sequencing was naive CD4+ T cells sorted from blood. Subset noted: CD45RA+ positively selected. This sequence was found in a man between 18 and 29 years old in good health. The CDR3 is CASSLKNNEQFF. Written as DNA, the CDR3 is TGCGCCAGCAGCTTAAAGAACAATGAGCAGTTCTTC.